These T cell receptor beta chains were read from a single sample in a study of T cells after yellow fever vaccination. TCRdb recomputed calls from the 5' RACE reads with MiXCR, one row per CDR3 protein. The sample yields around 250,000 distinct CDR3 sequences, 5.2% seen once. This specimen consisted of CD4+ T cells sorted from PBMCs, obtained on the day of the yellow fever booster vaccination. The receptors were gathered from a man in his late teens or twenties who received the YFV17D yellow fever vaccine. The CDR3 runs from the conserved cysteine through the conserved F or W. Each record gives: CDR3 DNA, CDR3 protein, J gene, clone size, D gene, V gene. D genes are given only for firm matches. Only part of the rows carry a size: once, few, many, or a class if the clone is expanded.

cdr3_nt: TGTGCCAGCAGTTCATACGGGAGCGGGGATCGGGGCAATGAGCAGTTCTTC
cdr3_aa: CASSSYGSGDRGNEQFF
j_call: TRBJ2-1
clone_size: NA
d_call: TRBD2
v_call: TRBV6-2/TRBV6-3

cdr3_nt: TGCGCCAGCAGCTTGAAGTTGGGGGTAGAGACCCAGTACTTC
cdr3_aa: CASSLKLGVETQYF
j_call: TRBJ2-5
clone_size: NA
d_call: NA
v_call: TRBV5-1

cdr3_nt: TGCGCCACCCGTCTGGGATCGGGGACCCTAACTGAAGCTTTCTTT
cdr3_aa: CATRLGSGTLTEAFF
j_call: TRBJ1-1
clone_size: few
d_call: NA
v_call: TRBV5-1

cdr3_nt: TGCGCCAGCAGTAGGGATGATAATTCACCCCTCCACTTT
cdr3_aa: CASSRDDNSPLHF
j_call: TRBJ1-6
clone_size: NA
d_call: NA
v_call: TRBV10-1

cdr3_nt: TGTGCCAGCAGCGGTGGACTAGTGGGGAACACCGGGGAGCTGTTTTTT
cdr3_aa: CASSGGLVGNTGELFF
j_call: TRBJ2-2
clone_size: few
d_call: TRBD2
v_call: TRBV9

cdr3_nt: TGTGCCAGCAGCTTGCTCAGGGCAGGGAGCTCTGGAAACACCATATATTTT
cdr3_aa: CASSLLRAGSSGNTIYF
j_call: TRBJ1-3
clone_size: NA
d_call: NA
v_call: TRBV7-9

cdr3_nt: TGTGCCAGCAGCGAGACTAGTCTCTCCTACGAGCAGTACTTC
cdr3_aa: CASSETSLSYEQYF
j_call: TRBJ2-7
clone_size: NA
d_call: NA
v_call: TRBV9

cdr3_nt: TGCGCCAGCAGCCCGGGGTCGGGGAGCTCCTACAATGAGCAGTTCTTC
cdr3_aa: CASSPGSGSSYNEQFF
j_call: TRBJ2-1
clone_size: many
d_call: NA
v_call: TRBV5-1

cdr3_nt: TGTGCCAGCAGCTTAGCCCTACGCATCGGGAGTTCACCCCTCCACTTT
cdr3_aa: CASSLALRIGSSPLHF
j_call: TRBJ1-6
clone_size: few
d_call: NA
v_call: TRBV7-9

cdr3_nt: TGTGCCAGCAGCTTTGCCGGGACAGGTGGAGAAAAACTGTTTTTT
cdr3_aa: CASSFAGTGGEKLFF
j_call: TRBJ1-4
clone_size: many
d_call: TRBD1
v_call: TRBV7-2

cdr3_nt: TGTGCCAGCCGCCGGGCAGGGGGCAGCACCGGGGAGCTGTTTTTT
cdr3_aa: CASRRAGGSTGELFF
j_call: TRBJ2-2
clone_size: few
d_call: TRBD1
v_call: TRBV5-6

cdr3_nt: TGTGCCAGCAGCTTCTCCGGGACTAGCGGTTTTCCCGGGGAGCTGTTTTTT
cdr3_aa: CASSFSGTSGFPGELFF
j_call: TRBJ2-2
clone_size: NA
d_call: TRBD2
v_call: TRBV7-2

cdr3_nt: TGTGCCAGCATAGGACAGCTACAAGAGACCCAGTACTTC
cdr3_aa: CASIGQLQETQYF
j_call: TRBJ2-5
clone_size: few
d_call: NA
v_call: TRBV2

cdr3_nt: TGTGCCAGCAGCTTAAACAGGGGGCACGATGAGGAGACCCAGTACTTC
cdr3_aa: CASSLNRGHDEETQYF
j_call: TRBJ2-5
clone_size: many
d_call: TRBD1
v_call: TRBV5-5

cdr3_nt: TGTGCCACGACGCGGGGGGGCTGGGAGACCCAGTACTTC
cdr3_aa: CATTRGGWETQYF
j_call: TRBJ2-5
clone_size: many
d_call: TRBD2
v_call: TRBV2

cdr3_nt: TGCAGTGCTTCCCAAACCTGGGACACCGTCGGGGCCAACGTCCTGACTTTC
cdr3_aa: CSASQTWDTVGANVLTF
j_call: TRBJ2-6
clone_size: few
d_call: NA
v_call: TRBV20-1

cdr3_nt: TGCAGCCAGGAGGGGGCAAGTACTGAAGCTTTCTTT
cdr3_aa: CSQEGASTEAFF
j_call: TRBJ1-1
clone_size: NA
d_call: TRBD1
v_call: TRBV20-1

cdr3_nt: TGTGCCTGGGATCTTGCGCTAGGGGGGAACACCGGGGAGCTGTTTTTT
cdr3_aa: CAWDLALGGNTGELFF
j_call: TRBJ2-2
clone_size: many
d_call: NA
v_call: TRBV30

cdr3_nt: TGCGCCAGCAGCTTGGCCGGGATTGGCACCGGGGAGCTGTTTTTT
cdr3_aa: CASSLAGIGTGELFF
j_call: TRBJ2-2
clone_size: NA
d_call: NA
v_call: TRBV5-1

cdr3_nt: TGCAGCGACCTGGGGGGAACAGATACGCAGTATTTT
cdr3_aa: CSDLGGTDTQYF
j_call: TRBJ2-3
clone_size: few
d_call: NA
v_call: TRBV29-1

cdr3_nt: TGTGCCAGCAGACTAGAGGCTCGCACAGATACGCAGTATTTT
cdr3_aa: CASRLEARTDTQYF
j_call: TRBJ2-3
clone_size: few
d_call: NA
v_call: TRBV12-3/TRBV12-4

cdr3_nt: TGTGCCAGCATGCCGACAGGGGCGGGTAGCAATCAGCCCCAGCATTTT
cdr3_aa: CASMPTGAGSNQPQHF
j_call: TRBJ1-5
clone_size: few
d_call: TRBD1
v_call: TRBV6-6

cdr3_nt: TGTGCCAGCAGACCAACCACAGGGGCGCAAACTGAAGCTTTCTTT
cdr3_aa: CASRPTTGAQTEAFF
j_call: TRBJ1-1
clone_size: many
d_call: TRBD1
v_call: TRBV12-3/TRBV12-4

cdr3_nt: TGCGCCAGCACCTTTAGCGGGGGGGCCGGCACCGGGGAGCTGTTTTTT
cdr3_aa: CASTFSGGAGTGELFF
j_call: TRBJ2-2
clone_size: few
d_call: TRBD2
v_call: TRBV5-1

cdr3_nt: TGCGCCAGCAGCTTGAGGCAGCGGGGGGTTGATGAGCAGTTCTTC
cdr3_aa: CASSLRQRGVDEQFF
j_call: TRBJ2-1
clone_size: few
d_call: TRBD2
v_call: TRBV5-1

cdr3_nt: TGTGCCAGCAGTAGACAGGATGAAGCTTTCTTT
cdr3_aa: CASSRQDEAFF
j_call: TRBJ1-1
clone_size: many
d_call: NA
v_call: TRBV6-2/TRBV6-3

cdr3_nt: TGTGCCAGCAGGCTCGACACGGAGGGCTACGAGCAGTACTTC
cdr3_aa: CASRLDTEGYEQYF
j_call: TRBJ2-7
clone_size: few
d_call: NA
v_call: TRBV6-5

cdr3_nt: TGTGCCAGCAGCTACAGGCTAATGAACACTGAAGCTTTCTTT
cdr3_aa: CASSYRLMNTEAFF
j_call: TRBJ1-1
clone_size: few
d_call: NA
v_call: TRBV6-2/TRBV6-3